This T cell receptor (beta chain) was captured by sequencing in a study of T-cell reconstitution after alpha-beta-depleted transplantation in children. General observations from the study: Some patients showed high day-60 TCRbeta diversity, which derived from surviving recipient T cells and thymic progenitors. Reports say that about two months after transplant, the alpha-beta T cells came out of several hundred graft clones that had expanded. A year had passed since transplant, and T-cell counts and diversity by then came mostly from newly produced T cells.

Trimming left V 6 bases short and J 2 bases short, with 15 bases between. The germline V gene has CDR1 SGHTS and CDR2 YDEGEE. The CDR3 is 14 residues long. About this clonotype itself: Its cognate antigen is unknown.

Using unique molecular identifiers, the investigators prepared the TCRbeta library. TCRdb ran MiXCR on the PCR reads and lists one entry per CDR3 protein. The sample shows about 1,000,000 distinct CDR3 sequences, roughly 29% of them seen only once. The sample here was PBMCs, mostly from graft donor cells, taken 360 days after TCRalphabeta/CD19-depleted stem cell transplant. The chain joins TRBV5-8 to TRBJ2-7; no clear D. The sequence derives from a boy younger than two who had a stem cell transplant for SCID, so the T cells may come from the graft donor. The DNA of the CDR3 is TGTGCCAGCATGGAATGCCAGCACACCTACGAGCAGTACTTC. Amino acid sequence: CASMECQHTYEQYF.